This entry is about one T cell receptor beta chain. No antigen is known for it. The data were produced by immunoSEQ multiplex PCR, yet TCRdb's version contains in-frame clones alone and is incomplete. Of tens of thousands of clones listed, around four fifths are singletons. The sample belongs to a study of OX40 agonist ivuxolimab in advanced cancers. About the study: The mean age was 60 years, ranging from 23 to 79, with around four fifths of participants male.

General study findings and limits: The average count of expanded clones was higher among CD8+ T cells than among CD4+.

The receptor was isolated from an adult with an advanced solid tumor such as melanoma, head and neck, liver or kidney cancer. This specimen was CD4+ or CD8+ T cells sorted from blood, taken in a trial of the OX40 agonist ivuxolimab.

The CDR3 loop reads CASKPGVKETQYF. In DNA form, the CDR3 reads TGTGCCAGTAAGCCGGGGGTAAAAGAGACCCAGTACTTC. The chain uses TRBV19 and TRBJ2-5, with D tentatively TRBD2 (6 bases). Deletions cut 7 bases from V and 3 bases from J, with 12 bases between. There are 13 residues in the CDR3. Germline CDR1 is LNHDA and CDR2 is SQIVND (reference sequence).